This TCR beta chain was observed in a study of blood T cell repertoires in COVID-19. Study summary: Acute and convalescent COVID-19 specimens originated in the United States, Italy and Spain. Nucleic acid was either cDNA or gDNA, and it came from T cells, B-cell-depleted T cells, or PBMCs.

TCRdb's copy holds only in-frame clones and misses some; the assay was immunoSEQ multiplex PCR. The sample contains roughly 80,000 clones, roughly 90% of which appear only once. Looked up from germline, CDR1 is SGHVS and CDR2 is FNYEAQ. The V end lost 5 bases, the J end lost 10 bases, and 12 bases lay between the germline ends. The CDR3 runs 12 residues. This clonotype was obtained from a woman over 75 with active or convalescent COVID-19. Sequencing used peripheral blood. The genes are TRBV7-6 and TRBJ1-3; possibly TRBD1 for D (5 bases). The CDR3 sequence is CASSGRGGTIYF. The CDR3 region has the DNA TGTGCCAGCAGCGGGAGGGGTGGTACCATATATTTT.